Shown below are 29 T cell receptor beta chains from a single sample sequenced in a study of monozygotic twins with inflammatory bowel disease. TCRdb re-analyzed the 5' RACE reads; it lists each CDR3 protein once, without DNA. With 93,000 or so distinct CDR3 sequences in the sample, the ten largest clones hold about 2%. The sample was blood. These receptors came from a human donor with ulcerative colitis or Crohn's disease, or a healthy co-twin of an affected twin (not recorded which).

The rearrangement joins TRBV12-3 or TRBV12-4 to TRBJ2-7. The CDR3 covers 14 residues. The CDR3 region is CASSLVVGTYEQYF.

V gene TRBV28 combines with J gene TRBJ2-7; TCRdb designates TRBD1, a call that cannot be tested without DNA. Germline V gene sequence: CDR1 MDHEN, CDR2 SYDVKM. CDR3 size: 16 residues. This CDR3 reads CASSPSGTESSYEQYF.

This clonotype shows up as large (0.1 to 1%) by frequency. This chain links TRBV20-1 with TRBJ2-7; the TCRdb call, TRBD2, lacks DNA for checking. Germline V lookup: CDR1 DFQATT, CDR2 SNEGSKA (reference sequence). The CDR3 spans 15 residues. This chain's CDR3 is CSASRAGVISYEQYF.

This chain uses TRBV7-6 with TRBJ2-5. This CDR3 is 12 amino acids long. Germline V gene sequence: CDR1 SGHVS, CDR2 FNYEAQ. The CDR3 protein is CASSQTGETQYF.

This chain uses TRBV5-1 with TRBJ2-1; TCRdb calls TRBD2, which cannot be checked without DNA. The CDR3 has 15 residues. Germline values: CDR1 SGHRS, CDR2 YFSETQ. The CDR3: CASRGTSGEYNEQFF.

This CDR3 is CASSLGKPTGLAGGRVLETQYF. The chain joins TRBV4-2 to TRBJ2-5; checking the TCRdb D call of TRBD2 is not possible without DNA. The CDR3 has 22 residues. Per the germline V gene, CDR1 is LGHNA and CDR2 is YNFKEQ.

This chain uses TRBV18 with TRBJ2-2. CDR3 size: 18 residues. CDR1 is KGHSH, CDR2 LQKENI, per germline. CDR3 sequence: CASSPSLARGRHTGELFF.

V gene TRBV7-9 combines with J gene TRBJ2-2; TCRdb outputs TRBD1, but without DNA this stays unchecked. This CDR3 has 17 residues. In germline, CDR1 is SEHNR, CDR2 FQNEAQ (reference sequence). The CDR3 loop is CASSSEGGKPNTGELFF.

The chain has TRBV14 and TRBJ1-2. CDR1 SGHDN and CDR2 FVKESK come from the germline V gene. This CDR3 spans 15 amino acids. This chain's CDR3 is CASSQSFASGFGYTF.

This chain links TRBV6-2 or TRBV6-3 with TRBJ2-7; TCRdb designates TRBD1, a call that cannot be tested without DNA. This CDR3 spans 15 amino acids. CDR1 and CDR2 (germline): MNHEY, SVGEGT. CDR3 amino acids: CASNLQASTSYEQYF.

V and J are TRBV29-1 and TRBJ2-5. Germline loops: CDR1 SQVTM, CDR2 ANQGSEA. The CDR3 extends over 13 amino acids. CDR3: CSVGSLTQETQYF.

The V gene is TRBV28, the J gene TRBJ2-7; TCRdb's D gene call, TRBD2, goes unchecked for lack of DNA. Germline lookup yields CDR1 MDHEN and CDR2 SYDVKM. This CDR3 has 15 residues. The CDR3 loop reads CASSLSTAGGYEQYF.

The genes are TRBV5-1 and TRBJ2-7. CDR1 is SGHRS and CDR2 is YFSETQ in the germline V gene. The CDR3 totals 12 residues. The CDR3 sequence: CASSSDSYEQYF. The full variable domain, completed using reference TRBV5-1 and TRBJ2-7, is KAGVTQTPRYLIKTRGQQVTLSCSPISGHRSVSWYQQTPGQGLQFLFEYFSETQRNKGNFPGRFSGRQFSNSRSEMNVSTLELGDSALYLCASSSDSYEQYFGPGTRLTVT.

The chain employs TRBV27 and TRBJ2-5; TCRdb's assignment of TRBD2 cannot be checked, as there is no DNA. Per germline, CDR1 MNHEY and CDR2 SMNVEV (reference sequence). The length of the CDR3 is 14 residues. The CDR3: CASSLLTSQETQYF.

This chain's CDR3 is CASSYSRVAEQYF. The genes are TRBV6-5 and TRBJ2-7. Germline V CDR1 and CDR2: MNHEY, SVGAGI. The CDR3 runs to 13 residues.

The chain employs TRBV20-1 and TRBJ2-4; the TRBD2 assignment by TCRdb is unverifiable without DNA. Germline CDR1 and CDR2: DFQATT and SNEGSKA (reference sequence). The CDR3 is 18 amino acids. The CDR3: CSADPRGGRVAAKNIQYF.

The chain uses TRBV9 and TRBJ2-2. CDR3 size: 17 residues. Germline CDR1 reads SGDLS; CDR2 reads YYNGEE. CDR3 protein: CASSVGGVSTNTGELFF.

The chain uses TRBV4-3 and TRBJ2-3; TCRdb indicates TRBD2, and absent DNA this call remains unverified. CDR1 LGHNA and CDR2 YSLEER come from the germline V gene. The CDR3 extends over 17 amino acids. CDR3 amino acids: CASSRQGRAEGTDTQYF.

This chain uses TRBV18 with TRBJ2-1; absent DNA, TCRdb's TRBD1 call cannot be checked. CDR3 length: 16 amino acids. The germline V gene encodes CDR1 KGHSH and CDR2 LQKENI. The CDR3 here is CASSSMGTGIYNEQFF. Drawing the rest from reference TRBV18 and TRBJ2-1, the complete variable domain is NAGVMQNPRHLVRRRGQEARLRCSPMKGHSHVYWYRQLPEEGLKFMVYLQKENIIDESGMPKERFSAEFPKEGPSILRIQQVVRGDSAAYFCASSSMGTGIYNEQFFGPGTRLTVL.

This chain's CDR3 is CATSDPTGGMNTGELFF. This chain connects TRBV24-1 to TRBJ2-2; TCRdb gives TRBD1 as the D gene, but with no DNA this cannot be confirmed. The CDR3 is made up of 17 amino acids. Germline V gives CDR1 KGHDR, CDR2 SFDVKD.

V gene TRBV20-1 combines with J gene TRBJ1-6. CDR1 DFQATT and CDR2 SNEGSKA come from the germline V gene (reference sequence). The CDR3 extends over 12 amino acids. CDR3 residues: CSPGGPNSPLHF.

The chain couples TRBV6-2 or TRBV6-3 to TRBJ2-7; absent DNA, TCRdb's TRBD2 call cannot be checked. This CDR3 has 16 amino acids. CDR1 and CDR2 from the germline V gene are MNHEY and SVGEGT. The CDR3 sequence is CASSPHRGSPLYEQYF.

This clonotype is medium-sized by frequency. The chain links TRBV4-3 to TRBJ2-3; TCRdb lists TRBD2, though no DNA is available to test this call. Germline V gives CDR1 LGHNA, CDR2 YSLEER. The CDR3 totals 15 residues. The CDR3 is CASSQGSGVGDTQYF.

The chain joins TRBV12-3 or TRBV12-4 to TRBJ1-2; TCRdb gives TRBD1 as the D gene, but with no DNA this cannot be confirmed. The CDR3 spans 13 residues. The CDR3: CASAPDRGYGYTF.

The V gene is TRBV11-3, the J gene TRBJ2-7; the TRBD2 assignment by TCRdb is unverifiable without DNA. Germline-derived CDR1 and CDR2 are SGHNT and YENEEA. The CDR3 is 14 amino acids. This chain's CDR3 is CASSLMASGYEQYF.

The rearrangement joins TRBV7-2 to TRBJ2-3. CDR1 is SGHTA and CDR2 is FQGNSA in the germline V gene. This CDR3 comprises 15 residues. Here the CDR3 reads CASSLERLWTDTQYF.

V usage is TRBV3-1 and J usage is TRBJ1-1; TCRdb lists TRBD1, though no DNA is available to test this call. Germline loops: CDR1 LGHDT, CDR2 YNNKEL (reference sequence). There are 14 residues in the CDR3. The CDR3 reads CASSPRWTQAGAFF.

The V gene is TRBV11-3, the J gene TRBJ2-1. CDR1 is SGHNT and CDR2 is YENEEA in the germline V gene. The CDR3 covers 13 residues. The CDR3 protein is CASSLYNAHEQFF.

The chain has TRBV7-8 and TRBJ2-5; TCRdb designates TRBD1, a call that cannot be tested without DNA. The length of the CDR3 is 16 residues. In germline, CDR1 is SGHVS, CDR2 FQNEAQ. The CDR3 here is CASSPPWGSKQETQYF.